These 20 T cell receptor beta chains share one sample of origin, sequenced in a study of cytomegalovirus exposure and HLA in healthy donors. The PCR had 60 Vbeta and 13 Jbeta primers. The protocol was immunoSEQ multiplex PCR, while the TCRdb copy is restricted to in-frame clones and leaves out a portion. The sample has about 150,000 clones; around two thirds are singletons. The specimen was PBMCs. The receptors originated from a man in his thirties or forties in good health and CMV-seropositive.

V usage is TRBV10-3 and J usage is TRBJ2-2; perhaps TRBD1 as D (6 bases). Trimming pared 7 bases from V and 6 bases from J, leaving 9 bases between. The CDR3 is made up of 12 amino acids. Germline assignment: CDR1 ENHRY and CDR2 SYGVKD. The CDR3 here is CAIKGVPGELFF. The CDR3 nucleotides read TGTGCCATCAAGGGGGTACCCGGGGAGCTGTTTTTT.

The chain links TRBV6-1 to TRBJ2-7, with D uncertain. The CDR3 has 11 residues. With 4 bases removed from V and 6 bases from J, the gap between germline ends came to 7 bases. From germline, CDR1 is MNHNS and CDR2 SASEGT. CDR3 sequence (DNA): TGTGCCAGCAGTGTGTTAGCCGAGCAGTACTTC. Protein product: CASSVLAEQYF.

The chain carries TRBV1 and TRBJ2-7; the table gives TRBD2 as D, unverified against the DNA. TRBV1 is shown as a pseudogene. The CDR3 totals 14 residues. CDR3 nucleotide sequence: TGCACCATTCCGGGACTAGCACAGGCCTACGAGCAGTACTTC. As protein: CTIPGLAQAYEQYF.

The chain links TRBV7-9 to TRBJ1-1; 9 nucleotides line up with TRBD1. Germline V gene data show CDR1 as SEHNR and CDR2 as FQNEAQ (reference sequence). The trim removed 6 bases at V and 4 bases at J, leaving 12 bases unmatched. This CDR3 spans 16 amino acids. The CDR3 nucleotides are TGTGCCAGCAGACAGAGAGGAGGGACAGGGAGCACTGAAGCTTTCTTT. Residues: CASRQRGGTGSTEAFF.

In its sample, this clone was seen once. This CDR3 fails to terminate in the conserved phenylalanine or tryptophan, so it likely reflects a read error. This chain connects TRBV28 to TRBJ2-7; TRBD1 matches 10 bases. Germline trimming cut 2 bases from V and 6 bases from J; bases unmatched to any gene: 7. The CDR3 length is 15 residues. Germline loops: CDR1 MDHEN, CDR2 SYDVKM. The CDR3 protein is CASSLNPGTGAEQYS. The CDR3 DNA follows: TGTGCCAGCAGTTTAAATCCCGGGACAGGGGCCGAGCAGTACTCC.

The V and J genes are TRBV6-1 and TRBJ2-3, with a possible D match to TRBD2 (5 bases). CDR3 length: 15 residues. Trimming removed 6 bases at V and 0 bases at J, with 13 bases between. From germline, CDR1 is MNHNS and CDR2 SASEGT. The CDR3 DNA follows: TGTGCCAGCAGGGAGGTAGAAACAAGCACAGATACGCAGTATTTT. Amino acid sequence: CASREVETSTDTQYF.

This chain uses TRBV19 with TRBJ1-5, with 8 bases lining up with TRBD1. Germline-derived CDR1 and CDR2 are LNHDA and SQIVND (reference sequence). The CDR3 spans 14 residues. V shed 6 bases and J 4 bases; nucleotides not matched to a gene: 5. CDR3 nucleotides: TGTGCCAGTAGAAGTCAGGGGGCTAATCAGCCCCAGCATTTT. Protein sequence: CASRSQGANQPQHF. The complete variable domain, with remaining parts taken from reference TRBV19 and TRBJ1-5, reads DGGITQSPKYLFRKEGQNVTLSCEQNLNHDAMYWYRQDPGQGLRLIYYSQIVNDFQKGDIAEGYSVSREKKESFPLTVTSAQKNPTAFYLCASRSQGANQPQHFGDGTRLSIL.

CDR3 bases: TGTGCCAGCAGCACCCAGGGGCGCGGGTCCACTGAAGCTTTCTTT. It is translated as CASSTQGRGSTEAFF. The V gene is TRBV6-5, the J gene TRBJ1-1; D might be TRBD1 (6 bases). CDR3 size: 15 residues. V lost 6 bases and J 4 bases, leaving 18 bases between the germline ends. CDR1 and CDR2 from the germline V gene are MNHEY and SVGAGI.

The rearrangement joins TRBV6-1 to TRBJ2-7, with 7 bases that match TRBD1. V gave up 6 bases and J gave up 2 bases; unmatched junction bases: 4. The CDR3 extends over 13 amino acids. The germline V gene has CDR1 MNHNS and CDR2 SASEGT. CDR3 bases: TGTGCCAGCAGCTGGGACAGACCCTACGAGCAGTACTTC. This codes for CASSWDRPYEQYF.

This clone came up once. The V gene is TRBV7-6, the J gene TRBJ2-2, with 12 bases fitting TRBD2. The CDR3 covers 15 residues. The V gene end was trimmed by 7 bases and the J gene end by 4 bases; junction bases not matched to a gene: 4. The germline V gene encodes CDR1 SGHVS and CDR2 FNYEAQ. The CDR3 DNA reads TGTGCCAGCACCGGACTAGCGGGAATCACCGGGGAGCTGTTTTTT. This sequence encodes CASTGLAGITGELFF.

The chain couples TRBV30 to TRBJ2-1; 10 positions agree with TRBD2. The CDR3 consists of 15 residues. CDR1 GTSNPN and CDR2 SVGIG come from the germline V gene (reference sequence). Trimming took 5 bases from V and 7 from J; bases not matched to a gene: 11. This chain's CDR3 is CAWCKPGLAINEQFF. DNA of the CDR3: TGTGCCTGGTGTAAGCCGGGACTAGCGATAAATGAGCAGTTCTTC.

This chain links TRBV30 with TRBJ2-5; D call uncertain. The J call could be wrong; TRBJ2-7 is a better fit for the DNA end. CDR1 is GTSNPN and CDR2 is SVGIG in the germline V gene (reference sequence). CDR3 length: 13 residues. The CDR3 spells CAWSVGSPYEQYF. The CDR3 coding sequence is TGTGCCTGGAGTGTCGGTAGCCCGTACGAGCAGTACTTC.

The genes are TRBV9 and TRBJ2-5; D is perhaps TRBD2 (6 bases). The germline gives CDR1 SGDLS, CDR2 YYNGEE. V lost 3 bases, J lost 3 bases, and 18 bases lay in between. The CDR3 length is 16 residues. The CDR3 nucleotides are TGTGCCAGCAGCGACCGGTTTCCGGCGGGAAAAGAGACCCAGTACTTC. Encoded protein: CASSDRFPAGKETQYF.

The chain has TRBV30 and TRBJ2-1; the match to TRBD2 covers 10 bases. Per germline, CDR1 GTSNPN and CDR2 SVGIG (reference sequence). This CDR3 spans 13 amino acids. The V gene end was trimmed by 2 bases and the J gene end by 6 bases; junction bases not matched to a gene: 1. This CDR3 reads CAWSRTSGNEQFF. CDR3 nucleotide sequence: TGTGCCTGGAGTAGGACTAGCGGCAATGAGCAGTTCTTC. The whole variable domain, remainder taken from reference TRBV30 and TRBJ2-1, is SQTIHQWPATLVQPVGSPLSLECTVEGTSNPNLYWYRQAAGRGLQLLFYSVGIGQISSEVPQNLSASRPQDRQFILSSKKLLLSDSGFYLCAWSRTSGNEQFFGPGTRLTVL.

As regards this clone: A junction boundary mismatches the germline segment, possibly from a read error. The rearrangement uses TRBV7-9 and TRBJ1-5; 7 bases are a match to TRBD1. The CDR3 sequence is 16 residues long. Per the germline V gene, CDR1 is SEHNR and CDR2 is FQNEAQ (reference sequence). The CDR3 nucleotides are TGTGCCAGCAGCTCAGGGGGACACTTTAGCAATCGGCCCCAGCATTTT. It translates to CASSSGGHFSNRPQHF.

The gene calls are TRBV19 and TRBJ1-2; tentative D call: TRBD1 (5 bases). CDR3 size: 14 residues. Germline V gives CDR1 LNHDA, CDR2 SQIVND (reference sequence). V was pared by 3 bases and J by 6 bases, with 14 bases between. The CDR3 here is CASSIPGGYDGYTF. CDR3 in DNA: TGTGCCAGTAGTATTCCCGGGGGGTATGATGGCTACACCTTC.

CDR3 amino acids: CASSPAGAGANVLTF. The CDR3 DNA sequence: TGTGCCAGCAGCCCAGCAGGGGCTGGGGCCAACGTCCTGACTTTC. This chain joins TRBV9 and TRBJ2-6, with D perhaps TRBD1 (6 bases). The V end was cut by 4 bases, the J end by 2 bases, with 10 bases between. The CDR3 runs 15 residues. Germline lookup yields CDR1 SGDLS and CDR2 YYNGEE.

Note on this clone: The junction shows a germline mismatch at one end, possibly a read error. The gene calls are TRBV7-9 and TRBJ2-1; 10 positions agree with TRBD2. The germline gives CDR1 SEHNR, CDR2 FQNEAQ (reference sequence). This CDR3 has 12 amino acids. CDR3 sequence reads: CSSSSPGTSEFF. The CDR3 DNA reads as TGTTCCAGCAGTTCTCCCGGGACTAGCGAGTTCTTC.

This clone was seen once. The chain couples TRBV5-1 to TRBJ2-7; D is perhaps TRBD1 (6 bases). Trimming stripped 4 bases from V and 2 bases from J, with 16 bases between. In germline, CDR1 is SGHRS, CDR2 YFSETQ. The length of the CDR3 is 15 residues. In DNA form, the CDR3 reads TGCGCCAGCAGCCCAAGGACAGACGGTCCCTACGAGCAGTACTTC. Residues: CASSPRTDGPYEQYF. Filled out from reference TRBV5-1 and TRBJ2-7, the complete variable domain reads KAGVTQTPRYLIKTRGQQVTLSCSPISGHRSVSWYQQTPGQGLQFLFEYFSETQRNKGNFPGRFSGRQFSNSRSEMNVSTLELGDSALYLCASSPRTDGPYEQYFGPGTRLTVT.

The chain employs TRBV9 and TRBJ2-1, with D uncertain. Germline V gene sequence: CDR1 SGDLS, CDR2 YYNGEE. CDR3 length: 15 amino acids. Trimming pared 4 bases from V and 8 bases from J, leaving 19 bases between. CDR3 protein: CASSISYRGLHEQFF. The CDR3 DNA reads TGTGCCAGCAGCATAAGCTACCGTGGGCTACATGAGCAGTTCTTC. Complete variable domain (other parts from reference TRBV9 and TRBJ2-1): DSGVTQTPKHLITATGQRVTLRCSPRSGDLSVYWYQQSLDQGLQFLIQYYNGEERAKGNILERFSAQQFPDLHSELNLSSLELGDSALYFCASSISYRGLHEQFFGPGTRLTVL.